This TCR beta chain was captured by sequencing in a study of T cell responses to AZD1222 COVID-19 vaccine. Repertoires were generated with immunoSEQ multiplex PCR, while TCRdb's copy carries only in-frame clones and drops some. The sample carries 120,000 to 150,000 clones, around 93% recorded once. The V end lost 1 base, the J end lost 3 bases, and 11 bases lay between the germline ends. The CDR3 contains 15 residues. CDR1 and CDR2 from the germline V gene are SGHAT and FQNNGV. Study conclusions and caveats: Females made up more of the donors, who were largely white British, and clonal diversity may have come out too low. Vaccine-associated CD4 TCRs spanned spike, dominant at 160-218 and 743-854.

Concerning this clone itself: The antigen is unknown.

The V call is TRBV11-2, the J call TRBJ2-3; D possibly corresponds to TRBD2 (6 bases). This material consisted of peripheral blood, taken on day 0 of AZD1222 vaccination. The clonotype comes from an adult in good health. DNA of the CDR3: TGTGCCAGCAGCTTAGGTTATAGCGGTACAGATACGCAGTATTTT. It specifies CASSLGYSGTDTQYF.